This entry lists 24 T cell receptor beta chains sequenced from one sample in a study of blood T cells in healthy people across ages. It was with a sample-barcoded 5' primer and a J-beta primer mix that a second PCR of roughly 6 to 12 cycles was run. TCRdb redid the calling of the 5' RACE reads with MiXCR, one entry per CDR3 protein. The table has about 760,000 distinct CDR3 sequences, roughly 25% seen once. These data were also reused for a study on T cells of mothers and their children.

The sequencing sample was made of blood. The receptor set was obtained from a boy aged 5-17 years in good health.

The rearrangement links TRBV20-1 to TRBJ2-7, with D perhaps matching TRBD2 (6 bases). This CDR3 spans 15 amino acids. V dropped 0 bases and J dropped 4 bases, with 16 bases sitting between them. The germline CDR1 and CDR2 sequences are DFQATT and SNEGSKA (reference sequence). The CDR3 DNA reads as TGCAGTGCTAGAGATCCGACGGGAGAGTCGTACGAGCAGTACTTC. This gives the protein CSARDPTGESYEQYF.

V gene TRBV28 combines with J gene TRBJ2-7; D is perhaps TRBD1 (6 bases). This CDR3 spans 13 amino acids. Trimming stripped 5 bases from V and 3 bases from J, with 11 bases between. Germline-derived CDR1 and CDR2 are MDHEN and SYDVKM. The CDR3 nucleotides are TGTGCCAGCAGTAGGGGACATCACTACGAGCAGTACTTC. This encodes CASSRGHHYEQYF.

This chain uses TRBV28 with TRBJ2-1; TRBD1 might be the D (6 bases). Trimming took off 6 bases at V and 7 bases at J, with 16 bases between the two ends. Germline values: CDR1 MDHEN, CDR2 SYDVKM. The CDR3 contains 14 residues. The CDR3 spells CASRQVGQFNEQFF. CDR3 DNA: TGTGCCAGCAGGCAGGTTGGACAGTTTAATGAGCAGTTCTTC.

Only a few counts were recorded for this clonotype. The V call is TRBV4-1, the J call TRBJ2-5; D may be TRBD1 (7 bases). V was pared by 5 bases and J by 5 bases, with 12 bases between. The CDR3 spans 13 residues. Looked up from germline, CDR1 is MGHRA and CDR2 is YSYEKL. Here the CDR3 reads CASSGTAGETQYF. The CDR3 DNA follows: TGCGCCAGCAGCGGGACAGCGGGTGAGACCCAGTACTTC.

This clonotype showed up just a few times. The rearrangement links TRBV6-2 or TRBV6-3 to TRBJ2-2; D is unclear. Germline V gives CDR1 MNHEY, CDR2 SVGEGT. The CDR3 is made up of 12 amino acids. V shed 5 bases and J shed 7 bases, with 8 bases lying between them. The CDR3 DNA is TGTGCCAGCAGTGCGAGGCACGGGGAGCTGTTTTTT. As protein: CASSARHGELFF.

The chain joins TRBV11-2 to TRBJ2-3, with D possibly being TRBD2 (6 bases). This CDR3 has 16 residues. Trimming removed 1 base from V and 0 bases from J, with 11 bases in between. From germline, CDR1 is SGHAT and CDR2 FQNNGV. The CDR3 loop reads CASSLGREWSTDTQYF. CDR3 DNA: TGTGCCAGCAGCTTAGGACGGGAGTGGAGCACAGATACGCAGTATTTT. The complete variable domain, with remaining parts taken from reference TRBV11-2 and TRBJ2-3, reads EAGVAQSPRYKIIEKRQSVAFWCNPISGHATLYWYQQILGQGPKLLIQFQNNGVVDDSQLPKDRFSAERLKGVDSTLKIQPAKLEDSAVYLCASSLGREWSTDTQYFGPGTRLTVL.

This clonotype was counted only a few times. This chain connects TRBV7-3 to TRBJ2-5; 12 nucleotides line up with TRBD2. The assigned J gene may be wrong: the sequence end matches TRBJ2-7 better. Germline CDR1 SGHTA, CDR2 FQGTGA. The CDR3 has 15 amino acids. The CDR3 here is CASSSGLAGSHEQYF. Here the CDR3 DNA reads TGTGCCAGCAGCTCCGGACTAGCGGGATCCCACGAGCAGTACTTC.

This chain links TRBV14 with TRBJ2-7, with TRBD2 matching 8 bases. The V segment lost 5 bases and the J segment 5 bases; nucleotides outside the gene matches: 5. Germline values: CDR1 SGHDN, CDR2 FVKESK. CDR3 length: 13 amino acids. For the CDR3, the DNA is TGTGCCAGCAGCGGGCGGGAGGATGACGAGCAGTACTTC. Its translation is CASSGREDDEQYF.

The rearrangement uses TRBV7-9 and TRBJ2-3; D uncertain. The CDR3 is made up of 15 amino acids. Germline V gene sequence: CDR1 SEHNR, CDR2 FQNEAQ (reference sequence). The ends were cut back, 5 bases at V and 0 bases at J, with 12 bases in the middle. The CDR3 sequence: CASSQYWASTDTQYF. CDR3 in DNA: TGTGCCAGCAGCCAATATTGGGCTAGCACAGATACGCAGTATTTT.

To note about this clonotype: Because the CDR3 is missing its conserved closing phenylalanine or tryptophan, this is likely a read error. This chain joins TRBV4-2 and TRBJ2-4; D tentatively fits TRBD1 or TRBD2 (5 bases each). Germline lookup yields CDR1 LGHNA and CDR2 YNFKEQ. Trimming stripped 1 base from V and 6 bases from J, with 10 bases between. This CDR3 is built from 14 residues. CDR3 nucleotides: TGTGCCAGCAGCCAAGCGTCTGGGGGAAACATTCAGTACCTC. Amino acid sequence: CASSQASGGNIQYL.

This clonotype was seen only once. CDR3 nucleotides: TGTGCCAGCAGCGCTACTAGCGGGGGGGCCGGGGAGCAGTACTTC. It yields the protein CASSATSGGAGEQYF. The chain combines TRBV7-2 with TRBJ2-7; 13 bases line up with TRBD2. The V segment lost 5 bases and the J segment 7 bases; nucleotides outside the gene matches: 8. Germline V gene lookup returns CDR1 SGHTA and CDR2 FQGNSA. The CDR3 extends over 15 amino acids.

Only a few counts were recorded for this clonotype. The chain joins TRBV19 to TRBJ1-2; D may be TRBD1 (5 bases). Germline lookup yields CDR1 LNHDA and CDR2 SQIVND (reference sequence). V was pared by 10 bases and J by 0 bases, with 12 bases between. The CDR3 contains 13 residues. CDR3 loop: CATRDGTNYGYTF. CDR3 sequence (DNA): TGTGCCACCCGGGACGGCACTAACTATGGCTACACCTTC.

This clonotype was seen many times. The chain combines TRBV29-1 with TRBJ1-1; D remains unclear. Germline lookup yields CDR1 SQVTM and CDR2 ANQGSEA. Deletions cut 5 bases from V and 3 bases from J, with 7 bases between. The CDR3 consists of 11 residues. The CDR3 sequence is CSVRGDTEAFF. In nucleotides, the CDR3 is TGCAGCGTTCGCGGAGACACTGAAGCTTTCTTT.

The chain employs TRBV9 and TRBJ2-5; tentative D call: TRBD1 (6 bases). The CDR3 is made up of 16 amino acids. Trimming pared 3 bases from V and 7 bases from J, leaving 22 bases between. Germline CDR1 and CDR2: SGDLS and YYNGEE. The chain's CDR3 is CASSADLDPSTGTQYF. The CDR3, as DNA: TGTGCCAGCAGCGCAGACTTGGACCCTTCGACAGGGACCCAGTACTTC.

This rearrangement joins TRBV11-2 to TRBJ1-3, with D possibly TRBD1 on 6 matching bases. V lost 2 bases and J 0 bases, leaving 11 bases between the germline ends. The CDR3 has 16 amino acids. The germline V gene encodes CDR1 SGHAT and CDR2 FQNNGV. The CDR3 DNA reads TGTGCCAGCAGCTTAAGTGGACAGATCTCTGGAAACACCATATATTTT. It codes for CASSLSGQISGNTIYF.

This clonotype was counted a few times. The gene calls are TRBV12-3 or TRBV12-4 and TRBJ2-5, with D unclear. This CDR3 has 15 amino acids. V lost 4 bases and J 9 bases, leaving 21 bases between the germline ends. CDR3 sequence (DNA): TGTGCCAGCAGTTCACGGGCCAACCTATGGCAGGCCCAGTACTTC. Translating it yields CASSSRANLWQAQYF.

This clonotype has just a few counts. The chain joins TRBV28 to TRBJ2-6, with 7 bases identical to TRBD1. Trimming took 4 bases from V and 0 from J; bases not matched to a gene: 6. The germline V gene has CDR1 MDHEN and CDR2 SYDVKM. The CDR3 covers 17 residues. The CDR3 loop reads CASSSPGQTSGANVLTF. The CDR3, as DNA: TGTGCCAGCAGTTCACCGGGACAGACCTCTGGGGCCAACGTCCTGACTTTC.

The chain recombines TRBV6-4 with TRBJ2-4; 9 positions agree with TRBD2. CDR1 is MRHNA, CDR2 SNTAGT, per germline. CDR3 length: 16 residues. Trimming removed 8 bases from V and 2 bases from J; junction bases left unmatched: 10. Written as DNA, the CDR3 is TGTGCCAGCGTTGATTGGGCGGGGGGGACCAAAAACATTCAGTACTTC. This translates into CASVDWAGGTKNIQYF.

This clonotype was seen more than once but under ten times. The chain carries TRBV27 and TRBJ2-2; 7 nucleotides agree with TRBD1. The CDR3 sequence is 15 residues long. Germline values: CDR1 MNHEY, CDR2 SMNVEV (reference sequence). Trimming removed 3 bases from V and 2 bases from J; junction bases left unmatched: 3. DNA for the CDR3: TGTGCCAGCAGTTTGCACAGGGGTAACACCGGGGAGCTGTTTTTT. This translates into CASSLHRGNTGELFF.

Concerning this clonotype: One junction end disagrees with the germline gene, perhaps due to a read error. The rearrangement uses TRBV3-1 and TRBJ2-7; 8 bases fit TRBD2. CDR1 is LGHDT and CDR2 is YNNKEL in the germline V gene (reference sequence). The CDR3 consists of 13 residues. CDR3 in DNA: TGTGCCAGCAGCCGGACTAGCTCCTACGGGCAGTACTTC. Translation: CASSRTSSYGQYF.

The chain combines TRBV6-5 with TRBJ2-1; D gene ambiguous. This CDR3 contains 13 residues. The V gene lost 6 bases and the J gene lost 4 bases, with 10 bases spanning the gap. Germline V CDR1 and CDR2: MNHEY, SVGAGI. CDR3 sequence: CASSRRWYNEQFF. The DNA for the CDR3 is TGTGCCAGCAGCCGCCGGTGGTACAATGAGCAGTTCTTC.

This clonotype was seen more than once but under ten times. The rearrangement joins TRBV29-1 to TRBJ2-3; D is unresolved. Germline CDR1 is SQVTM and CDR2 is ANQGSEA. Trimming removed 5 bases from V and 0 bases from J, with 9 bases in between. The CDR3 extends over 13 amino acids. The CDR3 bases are TGCAGCGTTCCACTCCAAAGCACAGATACGCAGTATTTT. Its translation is CSVPLQSTDTQYF.

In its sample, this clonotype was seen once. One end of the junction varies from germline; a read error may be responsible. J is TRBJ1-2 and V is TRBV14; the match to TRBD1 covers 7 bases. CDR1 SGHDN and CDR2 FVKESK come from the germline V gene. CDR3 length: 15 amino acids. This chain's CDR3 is CASSQDGTADYGFTF. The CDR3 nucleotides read TGTGCCAGCAGCCAAGATGGGACAGCCGACTATGGCTTCACCTTC.

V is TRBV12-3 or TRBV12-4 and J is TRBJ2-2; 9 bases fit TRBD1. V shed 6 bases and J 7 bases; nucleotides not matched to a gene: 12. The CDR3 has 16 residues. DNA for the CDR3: TGTGCCAGCAGCCCTCGGGACAGGGCAATCGGCGGGGAGCTGTTTTTT. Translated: CASSPRDRAIGGELFF.